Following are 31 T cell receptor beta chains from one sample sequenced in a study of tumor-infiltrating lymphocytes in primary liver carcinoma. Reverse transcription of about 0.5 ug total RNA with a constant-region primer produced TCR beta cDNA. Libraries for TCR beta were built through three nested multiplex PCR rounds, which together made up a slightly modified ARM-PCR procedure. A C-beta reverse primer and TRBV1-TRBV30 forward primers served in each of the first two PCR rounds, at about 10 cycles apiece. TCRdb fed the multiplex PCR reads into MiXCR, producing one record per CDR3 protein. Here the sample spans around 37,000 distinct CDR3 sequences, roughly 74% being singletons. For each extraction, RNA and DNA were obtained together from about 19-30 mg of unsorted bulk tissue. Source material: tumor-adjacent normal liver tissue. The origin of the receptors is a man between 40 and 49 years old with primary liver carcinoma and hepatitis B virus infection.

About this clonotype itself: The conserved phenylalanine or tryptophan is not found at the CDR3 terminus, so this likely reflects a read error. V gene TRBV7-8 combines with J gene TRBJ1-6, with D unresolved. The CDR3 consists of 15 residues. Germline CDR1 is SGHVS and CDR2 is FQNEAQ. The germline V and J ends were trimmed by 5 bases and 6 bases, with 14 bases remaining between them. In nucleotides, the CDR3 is TGTGCCAGCAGCCTATCACAGTGTAGTAATTCACCCCTCCACCTT. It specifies CASSLSQCSNSPLHL.

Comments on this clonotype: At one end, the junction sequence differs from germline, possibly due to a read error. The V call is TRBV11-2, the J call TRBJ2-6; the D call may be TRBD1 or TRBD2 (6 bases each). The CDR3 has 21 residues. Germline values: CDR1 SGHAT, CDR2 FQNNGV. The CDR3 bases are TGTGCCAACAGCATGGGGGGAGGCAGGGGCACTTCCCTCTCTGGGGCCAACGTCCTGACTTTC. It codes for CANSMGGGRGTSLSGANVLTF.

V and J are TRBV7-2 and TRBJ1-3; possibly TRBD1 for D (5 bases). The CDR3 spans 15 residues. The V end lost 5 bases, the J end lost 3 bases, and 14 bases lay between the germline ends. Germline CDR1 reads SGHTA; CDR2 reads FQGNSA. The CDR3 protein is CASSNVGGGGNTIYF. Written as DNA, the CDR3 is TGTGCCAGCAGCAATGTGGGGGGAGGTGGAAACACCATATATTTT.

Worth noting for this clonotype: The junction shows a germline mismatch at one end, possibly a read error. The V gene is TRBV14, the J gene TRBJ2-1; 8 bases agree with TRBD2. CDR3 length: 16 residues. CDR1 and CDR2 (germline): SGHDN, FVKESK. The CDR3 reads CVSSAVAGWVDNEQFF. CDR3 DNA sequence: TGCGTCAGCAGTGCCGTAGCGGGATGGGTAGACAATGAGCAGTTCTTC.

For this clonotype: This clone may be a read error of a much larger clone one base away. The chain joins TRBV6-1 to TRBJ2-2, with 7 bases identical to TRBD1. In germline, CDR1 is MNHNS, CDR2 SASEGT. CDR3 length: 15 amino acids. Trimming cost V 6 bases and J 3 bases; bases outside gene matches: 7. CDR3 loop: CASRLIQGDTGELFF. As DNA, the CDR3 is TGTGCCAGCAGGTTGATCCAGGGGGACACCGGGGAGCTGTTTTTT.

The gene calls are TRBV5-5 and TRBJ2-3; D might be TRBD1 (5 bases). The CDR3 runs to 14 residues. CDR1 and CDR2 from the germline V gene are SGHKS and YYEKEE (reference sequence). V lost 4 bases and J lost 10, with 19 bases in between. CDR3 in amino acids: CASSPPTVITPQYF. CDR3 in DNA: TGTGCCAGCAGCCCTCCGACAGTGATCACGCCGCAGTATTTT.

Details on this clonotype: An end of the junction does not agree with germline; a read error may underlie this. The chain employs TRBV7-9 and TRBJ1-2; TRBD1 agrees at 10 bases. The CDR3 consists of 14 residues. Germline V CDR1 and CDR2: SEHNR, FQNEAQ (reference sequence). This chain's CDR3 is CASRLDRGFHGYTF. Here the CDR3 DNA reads TGTGCCAGCAGACTGGACAGGGGGTTTCATGGTTACACCTTC.

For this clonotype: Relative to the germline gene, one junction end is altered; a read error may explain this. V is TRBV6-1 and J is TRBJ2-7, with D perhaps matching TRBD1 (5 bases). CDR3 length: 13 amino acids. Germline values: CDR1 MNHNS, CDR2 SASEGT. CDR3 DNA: TGTGCCAACAGTGACTGGGGCAGGGCCGAGCAGTACTTC. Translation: CANSDWGRAEQYF.

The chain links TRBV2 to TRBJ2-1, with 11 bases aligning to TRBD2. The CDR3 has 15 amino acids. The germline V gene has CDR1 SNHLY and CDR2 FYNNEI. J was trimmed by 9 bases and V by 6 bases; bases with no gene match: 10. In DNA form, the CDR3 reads TGTGCCAGCAGACCCATAGCGGGAGGGCGTAGTGAGCAGTTCTTC. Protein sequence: CASRPIAGGRSEQFF.

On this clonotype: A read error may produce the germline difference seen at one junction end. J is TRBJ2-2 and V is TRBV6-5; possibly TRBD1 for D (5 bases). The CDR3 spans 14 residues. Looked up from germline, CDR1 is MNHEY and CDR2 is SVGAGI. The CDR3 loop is CASGYMADTRELFF. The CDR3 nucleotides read TGTGCCAGCGGTTACATGGCGGACACCAGGGAGCTGTTTTTT.

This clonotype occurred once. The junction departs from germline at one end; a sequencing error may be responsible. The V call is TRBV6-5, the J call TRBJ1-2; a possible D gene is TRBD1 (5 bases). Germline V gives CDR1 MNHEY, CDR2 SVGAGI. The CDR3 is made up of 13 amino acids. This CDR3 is CANSYHPGNGYTF. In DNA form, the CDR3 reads TGTGCCAACAGTTACCATCCAGGGAACGGCTACACCTTC.

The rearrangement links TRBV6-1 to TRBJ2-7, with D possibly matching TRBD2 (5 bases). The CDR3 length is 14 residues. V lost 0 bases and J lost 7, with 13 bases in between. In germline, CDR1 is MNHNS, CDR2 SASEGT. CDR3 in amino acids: CASSEAGGHREQYF. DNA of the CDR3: TGTGCCAGCAGTGAAGCAGGAGGCCATAGGGAGCAGTACTTC.

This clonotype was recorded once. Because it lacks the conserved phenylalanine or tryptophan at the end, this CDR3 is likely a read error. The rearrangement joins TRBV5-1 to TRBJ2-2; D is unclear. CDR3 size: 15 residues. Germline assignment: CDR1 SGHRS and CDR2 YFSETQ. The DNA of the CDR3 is TGCACCAGCAGCTCGTCTTCGCGAAACACCGGGGAGCTGTTTTAT. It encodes CTSSSSSRNTGELFY.

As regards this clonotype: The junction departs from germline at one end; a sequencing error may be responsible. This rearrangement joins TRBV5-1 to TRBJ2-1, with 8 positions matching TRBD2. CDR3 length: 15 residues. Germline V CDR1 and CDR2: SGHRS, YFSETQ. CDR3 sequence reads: CASSLGLAGNNEHFF. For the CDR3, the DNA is TGTGCCAGCAGCTTAGGGCTAGCGGGTAACAATGAGCATTTTTTC.

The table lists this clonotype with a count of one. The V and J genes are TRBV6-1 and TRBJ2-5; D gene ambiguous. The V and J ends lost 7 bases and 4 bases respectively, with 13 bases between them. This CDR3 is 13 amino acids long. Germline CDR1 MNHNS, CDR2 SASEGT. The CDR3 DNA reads TGTGCCAGCAATGTAAGGGTTGCAGAGACCCAGTACTTC. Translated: CASNVRVAETQYF.

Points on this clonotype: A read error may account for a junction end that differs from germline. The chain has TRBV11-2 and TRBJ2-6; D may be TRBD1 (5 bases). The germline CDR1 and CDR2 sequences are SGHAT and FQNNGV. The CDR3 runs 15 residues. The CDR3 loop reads CAIQWPRSGANILTF. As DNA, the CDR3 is TGTGCCATCCAGTGGCCGCGCTCTGGGGCCAACATCCTGACTTTC.

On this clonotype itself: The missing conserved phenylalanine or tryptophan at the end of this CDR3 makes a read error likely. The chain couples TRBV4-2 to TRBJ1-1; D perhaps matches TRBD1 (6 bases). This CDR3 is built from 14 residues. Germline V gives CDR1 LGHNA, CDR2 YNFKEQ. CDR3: CAISQGNWGTEAFS. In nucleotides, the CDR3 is TGTGCCATCAGCCAGGGGAATTGGGGAACTGAAGCTTTCTCT.

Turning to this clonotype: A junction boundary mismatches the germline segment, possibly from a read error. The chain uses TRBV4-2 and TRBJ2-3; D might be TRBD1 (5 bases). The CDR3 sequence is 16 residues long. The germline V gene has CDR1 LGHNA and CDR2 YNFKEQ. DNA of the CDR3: TGTGCCAGCAGCCAAGAGGCGGCAGGGATCACAGTTACGCAGTATTTT. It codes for CASSQEAAGITVTQYF.

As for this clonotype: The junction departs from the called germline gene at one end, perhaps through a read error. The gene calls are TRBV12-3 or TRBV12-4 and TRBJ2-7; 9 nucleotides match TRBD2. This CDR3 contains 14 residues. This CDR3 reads CVSSPGTSHYEQYF. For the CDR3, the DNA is TGTGTCAGCAGTCCTGGGACTAGCCACTACGAGCAGTACTTC.

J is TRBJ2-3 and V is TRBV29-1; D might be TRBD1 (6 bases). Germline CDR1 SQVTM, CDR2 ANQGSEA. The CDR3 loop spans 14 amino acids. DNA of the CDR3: TGCAGTGCTGATGGGTCGGCAGGGGAGGATACGCAGTATTTT. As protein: CSADGSAGEDTQYF.

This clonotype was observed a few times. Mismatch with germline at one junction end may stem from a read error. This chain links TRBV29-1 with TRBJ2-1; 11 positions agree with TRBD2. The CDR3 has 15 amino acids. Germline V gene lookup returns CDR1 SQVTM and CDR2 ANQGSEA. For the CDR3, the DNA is TGCGGCGTTGATAGCGGGAGGGCACCCCACAATGAGCAGTTCTTC. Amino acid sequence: CGVDSGRAPHNEQFF.

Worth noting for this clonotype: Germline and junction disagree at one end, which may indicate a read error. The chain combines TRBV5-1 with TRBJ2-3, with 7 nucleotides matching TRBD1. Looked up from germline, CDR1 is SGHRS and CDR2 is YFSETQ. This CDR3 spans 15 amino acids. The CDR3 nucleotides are TGCGCCAACAGCCCCCAGGGGGTGTGCACAGATACGCAGTATTTT. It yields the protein CANSPQGVCTDTQYF.

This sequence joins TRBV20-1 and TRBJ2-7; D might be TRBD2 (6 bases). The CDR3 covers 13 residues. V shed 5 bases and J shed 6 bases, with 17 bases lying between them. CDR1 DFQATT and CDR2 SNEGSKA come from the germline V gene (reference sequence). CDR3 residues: CSADWGEVSEQYF. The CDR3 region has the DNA TGCAGTGCTGACTGGGGGGAGGTAAGCGAGCAGTACTTC.

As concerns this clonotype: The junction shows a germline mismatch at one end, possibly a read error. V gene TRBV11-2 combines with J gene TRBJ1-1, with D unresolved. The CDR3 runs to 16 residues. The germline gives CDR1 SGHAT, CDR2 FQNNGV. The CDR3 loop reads CASSLDRIGIDTGAFF. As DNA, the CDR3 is TGTGCCAGCAGCTTGGATCGGATAGGGATTGACACTGGAGCTTTCTTT.

Written as DNA, the CDR3 is TGTGCCAGCAGTGGAGGTCCTACAAGGGAGGTCAAAAACATTCAGTACTTC. Its translation: CASSGGPTREVKNIQYF. The chain is built from TRBV6-1 and TRBJ2-4, with D maybe TRBD2 (6 bases). The germline V and J ends were trimmed by 4 bases and 3 bases, with 19 bases remaining between them. This CDR3 contains 17 residues. The germline V gene encodes CDR1 MNHNS and CDR2 SASEGT.

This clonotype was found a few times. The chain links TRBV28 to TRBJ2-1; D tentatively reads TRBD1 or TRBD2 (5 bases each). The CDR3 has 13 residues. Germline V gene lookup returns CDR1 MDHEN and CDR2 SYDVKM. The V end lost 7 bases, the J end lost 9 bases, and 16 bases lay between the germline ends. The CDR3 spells CASNLGTSGEQFF. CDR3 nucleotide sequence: TGTGCCAGCAACCTCGGGACCAGCGGTGAGCAGTTCTTC. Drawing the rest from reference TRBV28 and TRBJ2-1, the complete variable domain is DVKVTQSSRYLVKRTGEKVFLECVQDMDHENMFWYRQDPGLGLRLIYFSYDVKMKEKGDIPEGYSVSREKKERFSLILESASTNQTSMYLCASNLGTSGEQFFGPGTRLTVL.

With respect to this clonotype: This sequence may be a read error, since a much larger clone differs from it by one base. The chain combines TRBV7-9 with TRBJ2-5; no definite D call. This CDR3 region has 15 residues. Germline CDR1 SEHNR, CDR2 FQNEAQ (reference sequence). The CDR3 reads CASSLGMGFQGTQYF. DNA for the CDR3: TGTGCCAGCAGCTTGGGAATGGGGTTCCAAGGGACCCAGTACTTC.

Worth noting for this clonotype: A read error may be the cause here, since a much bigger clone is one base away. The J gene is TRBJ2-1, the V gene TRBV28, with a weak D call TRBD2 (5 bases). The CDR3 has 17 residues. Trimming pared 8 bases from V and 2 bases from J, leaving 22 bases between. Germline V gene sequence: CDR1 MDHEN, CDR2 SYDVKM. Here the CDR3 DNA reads TGTGCCAGCGACTCCGGGATCCGCCGTCGCACCTACAATGAGCAGTTCTTC. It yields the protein CASDSGIRRRTYNEQFF.

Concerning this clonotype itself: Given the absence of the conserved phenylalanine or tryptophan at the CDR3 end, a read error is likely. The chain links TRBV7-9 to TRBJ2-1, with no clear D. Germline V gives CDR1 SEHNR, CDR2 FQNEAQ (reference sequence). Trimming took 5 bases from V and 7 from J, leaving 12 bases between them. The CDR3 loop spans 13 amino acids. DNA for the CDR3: TGTGCCAGCAGCCAGTCTCTGGTGAATGAGCAGTTCCTC. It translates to CASSQSLVNEQFL.

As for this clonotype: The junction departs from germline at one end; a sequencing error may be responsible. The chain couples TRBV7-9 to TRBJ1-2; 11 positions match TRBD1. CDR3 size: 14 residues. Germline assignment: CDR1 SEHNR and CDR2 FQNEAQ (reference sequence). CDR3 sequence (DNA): TGTGCCAGCAGATGGGACAGGGGGTTTCATGTCTACACGTTT. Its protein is CASRWDRGFHVYTF.

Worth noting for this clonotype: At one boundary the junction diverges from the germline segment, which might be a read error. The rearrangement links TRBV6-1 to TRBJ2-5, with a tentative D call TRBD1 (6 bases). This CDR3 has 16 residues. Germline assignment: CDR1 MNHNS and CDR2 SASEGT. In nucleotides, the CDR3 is TGTGTCAGCAGTGAAGCACTTGGACAGCTAGAAGAGACCCAGTACTTC. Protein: CVSSEALGQLEETQYF.